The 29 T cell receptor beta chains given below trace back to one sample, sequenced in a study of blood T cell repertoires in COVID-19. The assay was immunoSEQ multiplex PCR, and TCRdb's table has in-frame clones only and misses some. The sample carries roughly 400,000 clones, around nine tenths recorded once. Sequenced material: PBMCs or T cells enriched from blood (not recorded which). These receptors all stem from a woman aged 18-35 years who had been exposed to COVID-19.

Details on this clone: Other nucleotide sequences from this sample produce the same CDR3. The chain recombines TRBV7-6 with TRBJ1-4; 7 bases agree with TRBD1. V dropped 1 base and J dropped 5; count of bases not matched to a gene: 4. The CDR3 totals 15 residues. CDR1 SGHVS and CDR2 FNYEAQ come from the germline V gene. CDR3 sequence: CASSLGGQLNEKLFF. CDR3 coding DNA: TGTGCCAGCAGCTTAGGGGGACAGCTCAATGAAAAACTGTTTTTT.

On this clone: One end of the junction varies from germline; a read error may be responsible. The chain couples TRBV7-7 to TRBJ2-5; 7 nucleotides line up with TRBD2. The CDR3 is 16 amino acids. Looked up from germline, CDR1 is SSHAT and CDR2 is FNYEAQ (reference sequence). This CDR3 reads CASSLRTGGLQETQYF. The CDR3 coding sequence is TGTGCTAGCAGCCTACGGACGGGGGGACTACAAGAGACCCAGTACTTC.

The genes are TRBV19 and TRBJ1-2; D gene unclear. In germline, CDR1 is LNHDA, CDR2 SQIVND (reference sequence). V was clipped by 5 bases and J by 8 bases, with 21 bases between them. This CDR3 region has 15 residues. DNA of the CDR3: TGTGCCAGTAGTCTCGGAGAGGGAAGACTTGAGGGCTACACCTTC. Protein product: CASSLGEGRLEGYTF.

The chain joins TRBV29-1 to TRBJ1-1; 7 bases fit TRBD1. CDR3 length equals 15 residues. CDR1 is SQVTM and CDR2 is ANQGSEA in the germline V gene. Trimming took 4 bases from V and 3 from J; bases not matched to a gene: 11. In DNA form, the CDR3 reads TGCAGCGTTGGGGGGCATAGGGGGCTTGACACTGAAGCTTTCTTT. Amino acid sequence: CSVGGHRGLDTEAFF.

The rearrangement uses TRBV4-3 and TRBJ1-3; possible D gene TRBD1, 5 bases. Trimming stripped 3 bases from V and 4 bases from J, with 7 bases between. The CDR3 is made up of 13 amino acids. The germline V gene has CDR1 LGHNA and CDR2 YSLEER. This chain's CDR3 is CASSQEGGNTIYF. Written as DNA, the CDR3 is TGCGCCAGCAGCCAGGAGGGGGGAAACACCATATATTTT.

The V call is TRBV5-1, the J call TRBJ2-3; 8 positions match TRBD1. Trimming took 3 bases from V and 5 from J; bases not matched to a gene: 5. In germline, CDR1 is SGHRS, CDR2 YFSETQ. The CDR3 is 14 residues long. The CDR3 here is CASSSAGGRDTQYF. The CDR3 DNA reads TGCGCCAGCAGCTCCGCAGGGGGCCGAGATACGCAGTATTTT.

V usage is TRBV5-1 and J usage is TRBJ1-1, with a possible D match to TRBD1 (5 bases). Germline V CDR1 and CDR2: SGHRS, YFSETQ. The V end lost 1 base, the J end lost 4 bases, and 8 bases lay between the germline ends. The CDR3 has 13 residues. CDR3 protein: CASSLQGSTEAFF. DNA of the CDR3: TGCGCCAGCAGCTTGCAGGGATCCACTGAAGCTTTCTTT.

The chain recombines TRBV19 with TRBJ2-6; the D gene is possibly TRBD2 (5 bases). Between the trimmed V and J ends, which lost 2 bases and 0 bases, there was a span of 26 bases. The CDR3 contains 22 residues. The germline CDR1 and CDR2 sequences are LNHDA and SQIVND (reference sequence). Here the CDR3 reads CASSIYIRPGSPPLSGANVLTF. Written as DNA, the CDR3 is TGTGCCAGTAGTATATATATCCGGCCGGGGTCACCCCCCCTCTCTGGGGCCAACGTCCTGACTTTC.

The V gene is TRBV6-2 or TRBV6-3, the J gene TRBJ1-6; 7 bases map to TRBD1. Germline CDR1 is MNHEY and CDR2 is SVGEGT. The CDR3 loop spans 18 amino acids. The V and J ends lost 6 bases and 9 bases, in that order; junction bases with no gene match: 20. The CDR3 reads CASSPLRNRQGGFSPLHF. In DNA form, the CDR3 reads TGTGCCAGCAGCCCTCTACGCAACAGACAGGGAGGATTTTCACCCCTCCACTTT.

The CDR3: CASSPRLGQGTQYF. The CDR3 nucleotides read TGTGCCAGCAGCCCTCGACTCGGACAGGGGACGCAGTATTTT. The chain is built from TRBV7-6 and TRBJ2-3; 9 positions agree with TRBD1. Germline loops: CDR1 SGHVS, CDR2 FNYEAQ. The junction had 9 bases not matched to a gene; V was cut back by 5 bases and J by 9 bases. CDR3 length: 14 residues.

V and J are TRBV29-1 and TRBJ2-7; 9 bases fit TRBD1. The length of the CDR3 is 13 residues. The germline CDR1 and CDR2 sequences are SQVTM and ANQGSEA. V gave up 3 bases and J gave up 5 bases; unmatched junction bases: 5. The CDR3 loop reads CSVEGTGSNEQYF. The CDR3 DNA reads TGCAGCGTTGAGGGGACAGGGTCCAACGAGCAGTACTTC.

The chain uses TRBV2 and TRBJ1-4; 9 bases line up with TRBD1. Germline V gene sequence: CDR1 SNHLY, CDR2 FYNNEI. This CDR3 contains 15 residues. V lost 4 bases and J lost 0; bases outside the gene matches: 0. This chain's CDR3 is CASSGQGATNEKLFF. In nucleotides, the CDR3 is TGTGCCAGCAGTGGACAGGGGGCAACTAATGAAAAACTGTTTTTT.

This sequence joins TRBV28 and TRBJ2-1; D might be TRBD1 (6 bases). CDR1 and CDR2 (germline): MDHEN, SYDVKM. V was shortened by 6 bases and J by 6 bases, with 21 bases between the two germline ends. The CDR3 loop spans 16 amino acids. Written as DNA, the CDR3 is TGTGCCAGCAGCTCACTACAGGGTCTGGCCCTCAATGAGCAGTTCTTC. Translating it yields CASSSLQGLALNEQFF.

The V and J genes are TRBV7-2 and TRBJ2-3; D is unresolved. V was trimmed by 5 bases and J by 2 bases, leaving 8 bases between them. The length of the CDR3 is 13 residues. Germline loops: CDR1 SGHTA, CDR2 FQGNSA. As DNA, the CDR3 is TGTGCCAGCAGCACAACTACCACAGATACGCAGTATTTT. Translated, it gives CASSTTTTDTQYF.

The CDR3 here is CASSQTESASSYNEQFF. The CDR3 region has the DNA TGTGCCAGCAGTCAGACAGAGTCGGCAAGCTCCTACAATGAGCAGTTCTTC. This chain links TRBV9 with TRBJ2-1; D perhaps matches TRBD1 (5 bases). Germline V gene lookup returns CDR1 SGDLS and CDR2 YYNGEE. CDR3 length: 17 amino acids. V lost 5 bases and J 0 bases, leaving 18 bases between the germline ends.

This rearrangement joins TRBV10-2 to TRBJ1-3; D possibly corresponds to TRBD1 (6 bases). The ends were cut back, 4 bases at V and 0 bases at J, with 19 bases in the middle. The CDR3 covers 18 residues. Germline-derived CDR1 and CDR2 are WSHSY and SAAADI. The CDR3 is CASSGGPAGASSGNTIYF. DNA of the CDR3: TGCGCCAGCAGTGGAGGCCCAGCGGGGGCCTCCTCTGGAAACACCATATATTTT.

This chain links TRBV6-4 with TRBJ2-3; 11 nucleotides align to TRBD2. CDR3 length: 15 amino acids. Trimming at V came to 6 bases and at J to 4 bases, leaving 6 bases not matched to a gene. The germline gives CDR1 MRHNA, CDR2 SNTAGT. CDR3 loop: CASRPRLAGPDTQYF. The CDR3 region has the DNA TGTGCCAGCAGGCCGAGACTAGCGGGGCCAGATACGCAGTATTTT.

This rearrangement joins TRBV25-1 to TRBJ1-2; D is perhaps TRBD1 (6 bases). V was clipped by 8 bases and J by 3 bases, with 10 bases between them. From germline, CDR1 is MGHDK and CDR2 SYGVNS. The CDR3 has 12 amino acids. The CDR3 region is CASRGGHYGYTF. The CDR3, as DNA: TGTGCCAGCCGCGGGGGGCACTATGGCTACACCTTC.

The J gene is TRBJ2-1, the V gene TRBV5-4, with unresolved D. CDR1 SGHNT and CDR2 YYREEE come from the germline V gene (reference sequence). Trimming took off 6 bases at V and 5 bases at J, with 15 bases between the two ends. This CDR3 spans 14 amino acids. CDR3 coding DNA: TGTGCCAGCACCCCAGCGATTGATGACAATGAGCAGTTCTTC. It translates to CASTPAIDDNEQFF.

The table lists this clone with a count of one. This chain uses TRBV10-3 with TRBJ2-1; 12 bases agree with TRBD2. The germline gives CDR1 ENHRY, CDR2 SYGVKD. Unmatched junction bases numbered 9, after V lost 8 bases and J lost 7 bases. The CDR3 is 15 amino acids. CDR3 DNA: TGTGCCATCTCCAGGTGGACTAGCGGGATAAATGAGCAGTTCTTC. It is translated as CAISRWTSGINEQFF.

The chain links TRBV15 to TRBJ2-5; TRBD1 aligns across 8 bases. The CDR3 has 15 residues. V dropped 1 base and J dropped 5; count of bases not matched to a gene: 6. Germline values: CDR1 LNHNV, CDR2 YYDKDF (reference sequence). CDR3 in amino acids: CATSRVQGVDETQYF. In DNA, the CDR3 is TGTGCCACCAGCAGAGTACAGGGGGTCGACGAGACCCAGTACTTC.

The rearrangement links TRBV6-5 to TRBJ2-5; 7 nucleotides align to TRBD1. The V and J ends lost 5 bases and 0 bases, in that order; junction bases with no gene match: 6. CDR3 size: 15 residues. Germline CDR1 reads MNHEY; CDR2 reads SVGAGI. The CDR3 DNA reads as TGTGCCAGCAGTCACGGGACAGTCAACCAAGAGACCCAGTACTTC. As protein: CASSHGTVNQETQYF.

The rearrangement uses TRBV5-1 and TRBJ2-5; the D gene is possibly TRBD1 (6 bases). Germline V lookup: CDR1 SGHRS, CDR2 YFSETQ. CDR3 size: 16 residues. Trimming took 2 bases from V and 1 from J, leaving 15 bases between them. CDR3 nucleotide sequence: TGCGCCAGCAGCTTCGGACAGCCTGCCTCCCAAGAGACCCAGTACTTC. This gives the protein CASSFGQPASQETQYF.

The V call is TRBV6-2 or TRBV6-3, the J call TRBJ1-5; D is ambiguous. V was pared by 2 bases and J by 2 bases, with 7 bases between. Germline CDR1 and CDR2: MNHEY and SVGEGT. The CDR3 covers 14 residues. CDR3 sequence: CASSYGEGNQPQHF. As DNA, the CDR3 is TGTGCCAGCAGTTACGGGGAGGGCAATCAGCCCCAGCATTTT.

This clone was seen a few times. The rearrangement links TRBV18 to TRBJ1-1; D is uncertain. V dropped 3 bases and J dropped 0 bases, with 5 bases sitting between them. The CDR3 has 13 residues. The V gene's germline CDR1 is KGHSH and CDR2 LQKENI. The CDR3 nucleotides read TGTGCCAGCTCACCCACTATGAACACTGAAGCTTTCTTT. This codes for CASSPTMNTEAFF.

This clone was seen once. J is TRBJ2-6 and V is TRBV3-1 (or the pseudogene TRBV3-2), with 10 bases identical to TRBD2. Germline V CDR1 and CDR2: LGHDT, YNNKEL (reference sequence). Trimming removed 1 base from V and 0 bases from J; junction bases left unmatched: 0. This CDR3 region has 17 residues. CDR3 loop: CASSQGTSGSGANVLTF. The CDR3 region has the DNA TGTGCCAGCAGCCAAGGGACTAGCGGCTCTGGGGCCAACGTCCTGACTTTC.

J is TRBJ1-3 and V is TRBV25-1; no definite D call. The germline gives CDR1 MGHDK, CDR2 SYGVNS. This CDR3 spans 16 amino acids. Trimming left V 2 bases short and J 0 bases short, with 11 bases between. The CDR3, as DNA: TGTGCCAGCAGTGAAACGTTACGGGACTCTGGAAACACCATATATTTT. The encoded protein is CASSETLRDSGNTIYF.

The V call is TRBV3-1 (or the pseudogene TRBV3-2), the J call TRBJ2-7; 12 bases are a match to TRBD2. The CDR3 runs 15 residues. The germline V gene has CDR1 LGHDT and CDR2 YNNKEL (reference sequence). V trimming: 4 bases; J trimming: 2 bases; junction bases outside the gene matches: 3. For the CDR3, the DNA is TGTGCCAGCAGCCGCGGACTAGCGGGGCCCTACGAGCAGTACTTC. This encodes CASSRGLAGPYEQYF.

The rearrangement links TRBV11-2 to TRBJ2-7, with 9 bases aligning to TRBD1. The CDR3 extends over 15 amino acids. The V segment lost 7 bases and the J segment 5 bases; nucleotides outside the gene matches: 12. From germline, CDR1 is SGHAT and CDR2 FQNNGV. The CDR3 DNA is TGTGCCAGCAAAAAGGAGGGGACAGGGAGTCACGAGCAGTACTTC. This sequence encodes CASKKEGTGSHEQYF.